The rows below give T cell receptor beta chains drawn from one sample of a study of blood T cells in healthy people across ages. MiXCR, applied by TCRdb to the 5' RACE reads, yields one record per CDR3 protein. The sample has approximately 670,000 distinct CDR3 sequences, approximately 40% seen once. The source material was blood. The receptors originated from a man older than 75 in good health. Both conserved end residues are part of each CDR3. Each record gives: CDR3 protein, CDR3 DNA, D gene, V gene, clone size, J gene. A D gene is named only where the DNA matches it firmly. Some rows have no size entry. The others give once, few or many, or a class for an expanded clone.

CATSRDTGVAKNIQYF	TGTGCCACCAGCAGAGATACAGGGGTAGCCAAAAACATTCAGTACTTC	TRBD1	TRBV15	few	TRBJ2-4
CASSLASSGGSQETQYF	TGTGCCAGCAGCTTAGCGTCTAGCGGGGGATCCCAAGAGACCCAGTACTTC	TRBD2	TRBV7-2	few	TRBJ2-5
CASSVQQGAFEQYF	TGTGCCAGCAGCGTGCAGCAGGGGGCGTTCGAGCAGTACTTC	TRBD1	TRBV5-4	once	TRBJ2-7
CASSRQVSFEQFF	TGTGCCAGCTCCCGGCAGGTTAGCTTTGAGCAGTTCTTC	NA	TRBV12-3/TRBV12-4	NA	TRBJ2-1
CASSLSVPGMNEKLFF	TGTGCCAGCAGCTTAAGTGTTCCAGGGATGAATGAAAAACTGTTTTTT	NA	TRBV11-2	NA	TRBJ1-4
CSANRQRGNSNTEAFF	TGCAGTGCTAACCGCCAAAGGGGGAACTCGAACACTGAAGCTTTCTTT	NA	TRBV20-1	NA	TRBJ1-1
CASSGREWANVLTF	TGTGCCAGCAGCGGCAGGGAATGGGCCAACGTCCTGACTTTC	NA	TRBV11-3	NA	TRBJ2-6
CASSPRDGTYEQYF	TGTGCCAGCAGCCCCCGGGACGGTACCTACGAGCAGTACTTC	NA	TRBV9	NA	TRBJ2-7
CASTVGVEEGYTF	TGTGCCAGCACCGTGGGAGTGGAGGAGGGCTACACCTTC	NA	TRBV7-9	NA	TRBJ1-2
CSAIPGTEYEQYF	TGCAGTGCTATCCCCGGGACAGAATACGAGCAGTACTTC	TRBD1	TRBV20-1	NA	TRBJ2-7
CASSPNLKNEQFF	TGTGCCAGCAGTCCCAACCTAAAGAATGAGCAGTTCTTC	NA	TRBV27	NA	TRBJ2-1
CASSRDGDLQGNYGYTF	TGTGCCAGCAGTCGCGATGGGGACTTACAGGGAAACTATGGCTACACCTTC	NA	TRBV6-2/TRBV6-3	NA	TRBJ1-2
CASSLGTGNQPQHF	TGTGCCAGCAGTTTAGGGACAGGCAATCAGCCCCAGCATTTT	NA	TRBV12-3/TRBV12-4	many	TRBJ1-5
CASSQNRDRGYKTYEQYF	TGTGCCAGCAGCCAAAACCGGGACAGGGGGTATAAAACCTACGAGCAGTACTTC	TRBD1	TRBV27	many	TRBJ2-7
CASSARDSPGNEQFF	TGTGCCAGCAGCGCCCGGGACTCGCCGGGGAATGAGCAGTTCTTC	NA	TRBV9	few	TRBJ2-1
CASSLGHRDHEQYF	TGTGCCAGCAGCTTAGGGCACAGGGACCACGAGCAGTACTTC	NA	TRBV11-3	few	TRBJ2-7
CASSSGLANEQYF	TGCGCCAGCAGCTCCGGACTTGCCAATGAGCAGTACTTC	NA	TRBV5-1	NA	TRBJ2-5
CASSQDRGQGSSGELFF	TGCGCCAGCAGCCAAGATCGGGGACAGGGTTCTTCCGGGGAGCTGTTTTTT	TRBD1	TRBV4-3	NA	TRBJ2-2
CASSLAPGLPRNEQFF	TGTGCCAGCAGCTTAGCGCCTGGCTTGCCTCGCAATGAGCAGTTCTTC	NA	TRBV11-1	NA	TRBJ2-1
CASSPSGAGELFF	TGTGCCAGCAGCCCCTCGGGAGCCGGGGAGCTGTTTTTT	NA	TRBV12-3/TRBV12-4	NA	TRBJ2-2
CASGRGVPYEQYF	TGCGCCAGCGGTCGGGGGGTTCCCTACGAGCAGTACTTC	TRBD2	TRBV5-1	NA	TRBJ2-7
CAISDPGGGQRLAKNIQYF	TGTGCCATCAGCGACCCGGGGGGGGGCCAGAGGTTAGCCAAAAACATTCAGTACTTC	TRBD2	TRBV10-3	NA	TRBJ2-4
CSARTRGLVGDEQYF	TGCAGTGCTAGGACCCGGGGACTGGTCGGGGATGAGCAGTACTTC	NA	TRBV20-1	NA	TRBJ2-5
CASSNSWGDSNYGYTF	TGTGCCAGTAGCAATTCCTGGGGAGACAGTAACTATGGCTACACCTTC	NA	TRBV7-2	NA	TRBJ1-2
CASSSGLAAETQYF	TGTGCCAGCAGCTCTGGACTAGCTGCGGAGACCCAGTACTTC	TRBD2	TRBV7-3	few	TRBJ2-5
CSARDGETQYF	TGCAGTGCTAGAGATGGGGAGACCCAGTACTTC	NA	TRBV20-1	few	TRBJ2-5
CASSLLAKKQYF	TGTGCCAGCAGCTTGCTAGCAAAGAAGCAGTACTTC	NA	TRBV11-2	many	TRBJ2-4
CATSRDRGYNYGYTF	TGTGCCACCAGCAGAGATCGGGGTTATAACTATGGCTACACCTTC	NA	TRBV15	NA	TRBJ1-2
CSVEDPQGRSGELYF	TGCAGCGTTGAAGACCCACAGGGAAGAAGCGGAGAGCTGTACTTC	NA	TRBV29-1	NA	TRBJ2-5
CASSRRGSRTQYF	TGTGCCAGCAGCCGCCGGGGGAGCAGGACCCAGTACTTC	NA	TRBV7-2	NA	TRBJ2-5
CASSHRHTKGTVQETQYF	TGCGCCAGCAGTCACCGCCATACCAAAGGGACAGTCCAAGAGACCCAGTACTTC	TRBD1	TRBV23-1	few	TRBJ2-5
CSAREGQNYGYTF	TGCAGTGCTAGAGAAGGACAGAACTATGGCTACACCTTC	NA	TRBV20-1	few	TRBJ1-2
CASSLSTGPSTDTQYF	TGTGCCAGCAGCTTAAGTACAGGGCCTAGCACAGATACGCAGTATTTT	NA	TRBV7-2	few	TRBJ2-3
CASSFGDYNYGYTF	TGTGCCAGCAGCTTTGGGGACTATAACTATGGCTACACCTTC	NA	TRBV5-5	NA	TRBJ1-2
CASSVDLPGGDTQYF	TGTGCCAGCAGCGTGGACCTACCGGGAGGGGATACGCAGTATTTT	TRBD2	TRBV9	NA	TRBJ2-3
CASRLGQGGYNEQFF	TGTGCCAGCAGGCTGGGACAGGGTGGTTACAATGAGCAGTTCTTC	TRBD1	TRBV6-2/TRBV6-3	NA	TRBJ2-1
CASSSIGRFNEQYF	TGTGCCAGCAGCTCCATAGGACGGTTCAACGAGCAGTACTTC	NA	TRBV11-2	once	TRBJ2-7
CASSEAGPAGPGRDTQYF	TGCGCCAGCAGTGAGGCCGGACCCGCGGGACCCGGGAGAGATACGCAGTATTTT	NA	TRBV10-2	few	TRBJ2-3
CATSDKPYGTSGIDTQYF	TGTGCCACCAGTGATAAACCCTATGGGACTAGCGGGATTGATACGCAGTATTTT	TRBD2	TRBV24-1	NA	TRBJ2-3
CASSRGYKDTQYF	TGTGCCAGCAGTCGGGGTTATAAAGATACGCAGTATTTT	NA	TRBV7-8	NA	TRBJ2-3
CASSYSMGGQGGEKLFF	TGTGCCAGCAGTTACTCGATGGGTGGACAGGGAGGCGAAAAACTGTTTTTT	TRBD1	TRBV6-6	NA	TRBJ1-4
CASSSYRGPSSYEQYF	TGTGCCAGCAGTTCGTACAGGGGGCCCAGCTCCTACGAGCAGTACTTC	TRBD1	TRBV28	NA	TRBJ2-7
CASSPRRLGNEQFF	TGTGCCAGCAGCCCGCGACGCCTTGGAAATGAGCAGTTCTTC	NA	TRBV11-2	NA	TRBJ2-1
CSASGPRGNKQPQHF	TGCAGTGCTAGTGGTCCCAGGGGCAATAAACAGCCCCAGCATTTT	NA	TRBV20-1	NA	TRBJ1-5
CASSAARDTIYGYTF	TGTGCCAGCAGCGCCGCCAGGGACACAATCTATGGCTACACCTTC	NA	TRBV11-2	NA	TRBJ1-2
CASSLEVGTAERTQYF	TGTGCCAGCAGCTTAGAGGTCGGGACGGCAGAAAGAACCCAGTACTTC	NA	TRBV11-2	NA	TRBJ2-5
CASSSTLGEGTYEQYF	TGTGCCAGCAGTTCGACCCTGGGGGAGGGGACCTACGAGCAGTACTTC	TRBD2	TRBV28	few	TRBJ2-7
CASSYRSKGWADTQYF	TGTGCCAGCAGTTACAGAAGTAAGGGATGGGCAGATACGCAGTATTTT	NA	TRBV6-6	few	TRBJ2-3
CSVGEQGGEQYF	TGCAGCGTTGGGGAACAGGGGGGCGAGCAGTACTTC	TRBD1	TRBV29-1	many	TRBJ2-7
CASSLVDRGRDEQFF	TGTGCCAGCAGCTTAGTTGACCGGGGTAGGGATGAGCAGTTCTTC	NA	TRBV7-9	many	TRBJ2-1
CASSQDYGCYYTF	TGCGCCAGCAGCCAAGATTATGGGTGTTACTACACCTTC	NA	TRBV4-3	NA	TRBJ1-2
CSAELNNEQFF	TGCAGCGCCGAGTTGAACAATGAGCAGTTCTTC	NA	TRBV29-1	many	TRBJ2-1
CATKSGTHGLNNEQYF	TGTGCCACCAAATCCGGGACACACGGACTAAACAATGAGCAGTACTTC	NA	TRBV24-1	NA	TRBJ2-7
CASSSQTGVRTDTQYF	TGTGCCAGCAGCTCGCAAACAGGGGTTCGGACAGATACGCAGTATTTT	TRBD1	TRBV7-3	NA	TRBJ2-3
CASSTDRNQPQHF	TGTGCCAGCAGCACCGACAGGAATCAGCCCCAGCATTTT	NA	TRBV7-2	NA	TRBJ1-5
CSVDAVGRWGTEAFF	TGCAGCGTTGATGCAGTGGGCCGATGGGGCACTGAAGCTTTCTTT	NA	TRBV29-1	few	TRBJ1-1
CSARDLHRGSFYEQFF	TGCAGTGCTAGAGATCTTCATCGCGGGAGTTTCTATGAGCAGTTCTTC	TRBD2	TRBV20-1	NA	TRBJ2-1
CASSPGQDRDYGYTF	TGCGCCAGCAGCCCCGGACAGGACAGGGACTATGGCTACACCTTC	TRBD1	TRBV4-3	NA	TRBJ1-2
CASRQYAGGGEQYF	TGTGCCAGCAGACAGTACGCAGGGGGTGGCGAGCAGTACTTC	TRBD1	TRBV3-1	many	TRBJ2-7